These 26 T cell receptor beta chains originate from one sample sequenced in a study of Tregs in tolerant kidney transplant recipients. Generated by immunoSEQ multiplex PCR, the TCRdb table keeps only in-frame clones and is missing some. The sample spans 45,000 to 55,000 clones; the ten largest clones claim 0.7% to 0.95%. The starting material was CD4+ T cells from blood, obtained before the transplant. These TCRs come from a human donor who received a combined kidney and bone marrow transplant.

The CDR3 reads CASQAGTGVGETQYF. The covered CDR3 bases are TGCGCCAGTCAAGCCGGGACAGGGGTAGGGGAGACC. The rearrangement joins TRBV10-1 to TRBJ2-5; 10 nucleotides align to TRBD1. Coverage ceases 3 residues before the CDR3 finishes, and the germline J gene fills in the end. Trimming cost V 9 bases and J 5 bases; bases outside gene matches: 12. Germline lookup yields CDR1 WNHNN and CDR2 SYGVQD (reference sequence). This CDR3 has 15 residues.

With respect to this clone: The observed sequence ends 3 residues before the CDR3 terminus, with the missing tail filled in from the germline J gene. The rearrangement joins TRBV7-9 to TRBJ1-1; the D gene is possibly TRBD1 (5 bases). The V end lost 5 bases, the J end lost 1 base, and 14 bases lay between the germline ends. The CDR3 is made up of 15 amino acids. Germline assignment: CDR1 SEHNR and CDR2 FQNEAQ (reference sequence). The CDR3 here is CASSPGFLRNTEAFF. The sequenced part of the CDR3 DNA is TGTGCCAGCAGCCCAGGGTTCCTCCGGAACACTGAA.

On this clone itself: The read falls 3 residues short of the CDR3 end, and the missing part is taken from the germline J gene. The V and J genes are TRBV28 and TRBJ2-3, with a weak D call TRBD1 (7 bases). The CDR3 totals 16 residues. V was cut by 4 bases and J by 2 bases, with 16 bases left in between. From germline, CDR1 is MDHEN and CDR2 SYDVKM. The CDR3 loop is CASSSGVRGLTDTQYF. The covered CDR3 bases are TGTGCCAGCAGTTCGGGAGTTAGGGGGCTCACAGATACG.

The part of the CDR3 DNA that was read is TGCAGTGCTAGTGGGGCACAGGATTCACAGGGGGGTCGGGCCAGGGTCACTGAA. Encoded protein: CSASGAQDSQGGRARVTE. The entire CDR3 is CSASGAQDSQGGRARVTEAFF. The chain is built from TRBV20-1 and TRBJ1-1, with 8 bases lining up with TRBD1. The read finishes 3 residues shy of the CDR3 end, and the germline J gene is used to complete it. CDR3 length equals 21 residues. Germline CDR1 and CDR2: DFQATT and SNEGSKA (reference sequence). The V gene end was trimmed by 3 bases and the J gene end by 4 bases; junction bases not matched to a gene: 28.

Notes on this clone: The read gets to within 3 residues of the CDR3 end, and the germline J gene fills in the rest. J is TRBJ1-1 and V is TRBV19; D might be TRBD1 (6 bases). Germline loops: CDR1 LNHDA, CDR2 SQIVND (reference sequence). The CDR3 spans 13 residues. The V and J ends lost 7 bases and 4 bases respectively, with 13 bases between them. The covered CDR3 bases are TGTGCCAGTAAATCCCAGGGGCCCACTGAA. It translates to CASKSQGPTE. The complete CDR3 reads CASKSQGPTEAFF.

Of note for this clone: Coverage ceases 3 residues before the CDR3 finishes, and the germline J gene fills in the end. The V call is TRBV11-2, the J call TRBJ2-7; 12 nucleotides line up with TRBD2. The germline gives CDR1 SGHAT, CDR2 FQNNGV. This CDR3 has 13 amino acids. J gave up 3 bases and V 8 bases, and 2 bases lay outside the gene matches. This CDR3 is CASVLAGGYEQYF. The part of the CDR3 DNA that was read is TGTGCCAGCGTACTAGCGGGAGGCTACGAG. The full variable domain, rest sourced from reference TRBV11-2 and TRBJ2-7, is EAGVAQSPRYKIIEKRQSVAFWCNPISGHATLYWYQQILGQGPKLLIQFQNNGVVDDSQLPKDRFSAERLKGVDSTLKIQPAKLEDSAVYLCASVLAGGYEQYFGPGTRLTVT.

As for this clone: Read data end 3 residues before the CDR3 end; the end is taken from the germline J gene. The chain carries TRBV20-1 and TRBJ2-7, with 9 bases fitting TRBD2. Germline V gene data show CDR1 as DFQATT and CDR2 as SNEGSKA (reference sequence). The CDR3 length is 14 residues. V was pared by 6 bases and J by 4 bases, with 10 bases of the junction left unmatched. The CDR3 is CSAVWSSGNYEQYF. CDR3 DNA (partial): TGCAGTGCCGTGTGGTCTAGCGGGAATTACGAG.

The sequenced CDR3 bases are TGTGCCAGCGGGCCGGAGGCAGACTACGAG. Translated, it gives CASGPEADYE. In full, the CDR3 reads CASGPEADYEQYF. The genes are TRBV2 and TRBJ2-7; maybe TRBD2 (5 bases). The read finishes 3 residues shy of the CDR3 end, and the germline J gene is used to complete it. V shed 8 bases and J shed 3 bases, with 14 bases lying between them. The germline V gene has CDR1 SNHLY and CDR2 FYNNEI. The CDR3 totals 13 residues.

Points on this clone: The read gets to within 3 residues of the CDR3 end, and the germline J gene fills in the rest. The rearrangement uses TRBV7-3 and TRBJ2-1; D gene uncertain. This CDR3 comprises 13 residues. The ends were cut back, 0 bases at V and 5 bases at J, with 5 bases in the middle. Looked up from germline, CDR1 is SGHTA and CDR2 is FQGTGA. CDR3 DNA, as far as it was read: TGTGCCAGCAGCTTAACACAAGACAATGAG. Translated: CASSLTQDNE. The full-length CDR3 reads as CASSLTQDNEQFF.

Worth noting for this clone: The CDR3 is cut off 3 residues early in the read; its end comes from the germline J gene. The rearrangement joins TRBV5-1 to TRBJ2-7, with 7 bases that match TRBD1. V shed 0 bases, J shed 2 bases, and the junction held 5 bases outside the gene matches. The CDR3 is 15 residues long. CDR1 SGHRS and CDR2 YFSETQ come from the germline V gene. The chain's CDR3 is CASSLVGQGAYEQYF. The CDR3 DNA, read in part, is TGCGCCAGCAGCTTGGTCGGGCAGGGGGCCTACGAG.

A remark on this clone: The CDR3 extends 3 residues past the end of the read, so its final part is completed from the germline J gene. The chain employs TRBV5-1 and TRBJ2-2; D is perhaps TRBD2 (5 bases). CDR1 SGHRS and CDR2 YFSETQ come from the germline V gene. The CDR3 runs to 14 residues. Trimming removed 6 bases from V and 0 bases from J, with 9 bases in between. The sequenced part of the CDR3 DNA is TGCGCCAGCAAAGAGGGTCCGAACACCGGGGAG. Protein product: CASKEGPNTGE. The whole CDR3 protein reads CASKEGPNTGELFF.

Note on this clone: The read ends 3 residues before the CDR3 terminus; that terminus is restored from the germline J gene. The V and J genes are TRBV6-4 and TRBJ2-2; D might be TRBD1 (6 bases). Per the germline V gene, CDR1 is MRHNA and CDR2 is SNTAGT. The CDR3 loop spans 15 amino acids. V dropped 4 bases and J dropped 4 bases, with 13 bases sitting between them. The covered CDR3 bases are TGTGCCAGCAGTGGGTTCCAGGGGAGCACCGGGGAG. Its translation is CASSGFQGSTGE. The whole CDR3 region reads CASSGFQGSTGELFF.

With respect to this clone: With the read ending 3 residues before the CDR3 end, the germline J gene is used to fill in that end. The chain recombines TRBV5-1 with TRBJ2-6, with unresolved D. The CDR3 covers 14 residues. Germline CDR1 SGHRS, CDR2 YFSETQ. V shed 5 bases and J shed 0 bases, with 6 bases lying between them. The sequenced CDR3 bases are TGCGCCAGCAGTATCCCCTCTGGGGCCAACGTC. Residues: CASSIPSGANV. The whole CDR3 sequence is CASSIPSGANVLTF.

Remarks on this clone: The CDR3 is cut off 3 residues early in the read; its end comes from the germline J gene. The V gene is TRBV5-1, the J gene TRBJ1-2, with D possibly matching TRBD1 (6 bases). The CDR3 spans 13 residues. The V and J ends lost 4 bases and 2 bases respectively, with 9 bases between them. Germline CDR1 and CDR2: SGHRS and YFSETQ. CDR3 bases read: TGCGCCAGCAGCCCGGACAGAAACTATGGC. Its translation is CASSPDRNYG. The full CDR3 protein reads CASSPDRNYGYTF. The variable domain in full, with the rest retrieved from reference TRBV5-1 and TRBJ1-2, is KAGVTQTPRYLIKTRGQQVTLSCSPISGHRSVSWYQQTPGQGLQFLFEYFSETQRNKGNFPGRFSGRQFSNSRSEMNVSTLELGDSALYLCASSPDRNYGYTFGSGTRLTVV.

On this clone: With the read ending 3 residues before the CDR3 end, the germline J gene is used to fill in that end. The chain recombines TRBV19 with TRBJ1-1; TRBD1 agrees at 9 bases. J gave up 0 bases and V 3 bases, and 8 bases lay outside the gene matches. The CDR3 consists of 17 residues. The germline V gene has CDR1 LNHDA and CDR2 SQIVND (reference sequence). CDR3 DNA (partial): TGTGCCAGTAGTATCTTTACAGGGGGCATCATGAACACTGAA. It encodes CASSIFTGGIMNTE. The complete CDR3 sequence is CASSIFTGGIMNTEAFF.

About this clone: Read sequence stops 3 residues before the CDR3 end, and the germline J gene provides the missing end. The genes are TRBV29-1 and TRBJ2-2; tentatively, D is TRBD1 (5 bases). Trimming removed 3 bases from V and 3 bases from J, with 17 bases in between. The CDR3 covers 16 residues. Germline V gene sequence: CDR1 SQVTM, CDR2 ANQGSEA. CDR3 bases read: TGCAGCGTTGACTGGGGCGCAGGAATGGACACCGGGGAG. Translated, it gives CSVDWGAGMDTGE. The full CDR3 protein reads CSVDWGAGMDTGELFF.

Concerning this clone itself: The CDR3 extends 3 residues past the end of the read, so its final part is completed from the germline J gene. V usage is TRBV6-2 or TRBV6-3 and J usage is TRBJ1-5; TRBD1 is a possible D gene (6 bases). The CDR3 loop spans 16 amino acids. V lost 5 bases, J lost 4 bases, and 18 bases lay in between. Germline V gene data show CDR1 as MNHEY and CDR2 as SVGEGT. The CDR3 spells CASSPSGGPGNQPQHF. Partial CDR3 DNA: TGTGCCAGCAGTCCCTCGGGGGGGCCGGGGAATCAGCCC.

As to this clone: The read falls 3 residues short of the CDR3 end, and the missing part is taken from the germline J gene. The V and J genes are TRBV5-1 and TRBJ2-1; D is undetermined. Germline V CDR1 and CDR2: SGHRS, YFSETQ. The CDR3 has 12 residues. Deletions cut 3 bases from V and 8 bases from J, with 9 bases between. CDR3 sequence: CASSWPGDEQFF. Partial CDR3 DNA: TGCGCCAGCAGCTGGCCGGGTGATGAG.

Concerning this clone itself: Coverage ceases 3 residues before the CDR3 finishes, and the germline J gene fills in the end. The genes are TRBV20-1 and TRBJ2-3, with 8 bases that match TRBD2. Trimming removed 4 bases from V and 1 base from J; junction bases left unmatched: 10. The CDR3 is made up of 16 amino acids. From germline, CDR1 is DFQATT and CDR2 SNEGSKA (reference sequence). CDR3 protein: CSAIPFLTSGTDTQYF. The CDR3 bases that were read are TGCAGTGCTATTCCCTTTCTGACTAGCGGCACAGATACG.

Worth noting for this clone: Sequencing ends 3 residues short of the CDR3 end; the germline J gene provides the rest. The chain recombines TRBV5-1 with TRBJ2-3; a possible D gene is TRBD1 (5 bases). Trimming took 0 bases from V and 4 from J, leaving 12 bases between them. Germline V CDR1 and CDR2: SGHRS, YFSETQ. There are 15 residues in the CDR3. The sequenced CDR3 bases are TGCGCCAGCAGCTTGGTTAGCAGGGAAGCAGATACG. Its translation is CASSLVSREADT. The full CDR3 is CASSLVSREADTQYF.

A word on this clone: The read finishes 3 residues shy of the CDR3 end, and the germline J gene is used to complete it. This sequence joins TRBV6-1 and TRBJ1-6; 9 positions match TRBD1. The CDR3 covers 16 residues. Trimming at V came to 3 bases and at J to 5 bases, leaving 5 bases not matched to a gene. The germline CDR1 and CDR2 sequences are MNHNS and SASEGT. The CDR3 is CASSEGTGTHNSPLHF. Partial CDR3 DNA: TGTGCCAGCAGTGAGGGGACAGGGACCCATAATTCACCC.

A remark on this clone: Read sequence stops 3 residues before the CDR3 end, and the germline J gene provides the missing end. The chain couples TRBV30 to TRBJ2-5, with 11 nucleotides matching TRBD1. The CDR3 has 15 residues. Germline-derived CDR1 and CDR2 are GTSNPN and SVGIG (reference sequence). With V trimmed by 1 base and J by 5 bases, 6 bases remained unmatched. The CDR3 DNA, read in part, is TGTGCCTGGAGTGCCCAGGGACAGGGGGGCGAGACC. Translating gives CAWSAQGQGGET. The CDR3 reads in full as CAWSAQGQGGETQYF. Variable domain in full (rest from reference TRBV30 and TRBJ2-5): SQTIHQWPATLVQPVGSPLSLECTVEGTSNPNLYWYRQAAGRGLQLLFYSVGIGQISSEVPQNLSASRPQDRQFILSSKKLLLSDSGFYLCAWSAQGQGGETQYFGPGTRLLVL.

Notes on this clone: The CDR3 is cut off 3 residues early in the read; its end comes from the germline J gene. The chain joins TRBV2 to TRBJ1-1; D might be TRBD1 (6 bases). Trimming cost V 6 bases and J 2 bases, with 10 bases left between them. Germline CDR1 SNHLY, CDR2 FYNNEI. CDR3 length: 13 amino acids. The chain's CDR3 is CASRGQYNTEAFF. The part of the CDR3 DNA that was read is TGTGCCAGCAGGGGACAATATAACACTGAA.

Details on this clone: The read stops 3 residues short of the end of the CDR3; the missing end is completed from the germline J gene. The chain links TRBV29-1 to TRBJ2-5, with 11 bases matching TRBD2. With V trimmed by 6 bases and J by 4 bases, 7 bases remained unmatched. The germline gives CDR1 SQVTM, CDR2 ANQGSEA. The CDR3 length is 14 residues. The CDR3 protein is CSVASGRLGETQYF. The CDR3 bases that were read are TGCAGCGTGGCTAGCGGGAGGCTCGGAGAGACC.

A note on this clone: The missing CDR3 end, 3 residues past where the read stops, is filled in from the germline J gene. V and J are TRBV29-1 and TRBJ1-3; 7 bases map to TRBD1. The V and J ends lost 4 bases and 7 bases, in that order; junction bases with no gene match: 4. The CDR3 is 12 residues long. CDR1 and CDR2 (germline): SQVTM, ANQGSEA. The CDR3 loop is CSVGQGPNTIYF. The CDR3 DNA, read in part, is TGCAGCGTTGGACAGGGTCCTAACACC.

As to this clone: Read sequence stops 3 residues before the CDR3 end, and the germline J gene provides the missing end. The rearrangement joins TRBV11-2 to TRBJ1-2, with D perhaps matching TRBD1 (6 bases). Trimming stripped 5 bases from V and 2 bases from J, with 15 bases between. The CDR3 covers 15 residues. The germline V gene encodes CDR1 SGHAT and CDR2 FQNNGV. Partial CDR3 DNA: TGTGCCAGCAGCCTCAAGGGGGGGCAGAACTATGGC. This encodes CASSLKGGQNYG. The entire CDR3 is CASSLKGGQNYGYTF.